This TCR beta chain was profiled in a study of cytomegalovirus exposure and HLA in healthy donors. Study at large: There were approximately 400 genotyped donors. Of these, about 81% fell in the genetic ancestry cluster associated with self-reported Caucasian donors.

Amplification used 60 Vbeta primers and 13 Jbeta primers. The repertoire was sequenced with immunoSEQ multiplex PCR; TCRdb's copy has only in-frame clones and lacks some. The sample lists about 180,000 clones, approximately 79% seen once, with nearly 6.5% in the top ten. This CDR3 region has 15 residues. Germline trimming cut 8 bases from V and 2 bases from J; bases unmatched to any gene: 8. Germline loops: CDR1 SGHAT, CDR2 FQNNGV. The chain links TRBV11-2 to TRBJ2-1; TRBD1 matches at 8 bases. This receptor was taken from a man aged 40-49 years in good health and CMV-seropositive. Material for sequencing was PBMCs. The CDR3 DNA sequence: TGTGCCAGCTCTATTGACAGGGGCCCCTACAATGAGCAGTTCTTC. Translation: CASSIDRGPYNEQFF.